The 21 T cell receptor beta chains below come from one sample, sequenced in a study of T-cell reconstitution after alpha-beta-depleted transplantation in children (dated by TCRdb to the mid-2010s). The receptor library was made with PCR. The sequencer listed for this sample is Illumina HiSeq 2500. TCR library preparation used molecular barcoding, with unique molecular identifiers applied to normalize quantification of the TCRbeta repertoire. TCRdb took the public reads, trimmed them with fastp at Q25, ran MiXCR for clone calling and kept in-frame beta chains. CDR3 protein duplicates are merged, each entry listing the most common genes and DNA. For this sample there are roughly 500,000 distinct CDR3 sequences; about 31% appear just once. The ten largest clonotypes hold 2% to 3% of the sample. This specimen consisted of PBMCs from the stem cell graft donor, obtained from the stem cell graft. The receptors stem from a human donor who donated a stem cell graft to a child with aplastic anemia.

The DNA of the CDR3 is TGCAGTGCTAGGGACACAACTCAGACCCAGTACTTC. It yields the protein CSARDTTQTQYF. The rearrangement links TRBV20-1 to TRBJ2-5; D is possibly TRBD1 (5 bases). This CDR3 comprises 12 residues. Germline V gene sequence: CDR1 DFQATT, CDR2 SNEGSKA (reference sequence). V was shortened by 3 bases and J by 6 bases, with 11 bases between the two germline ends.

V and J are TRBV11-2 and TRBJ1-3; D is perhaps TRBD1 (5 bases). This CDR3 comprises 17 residues. The germline V gene has CDR1 SGHAT and CDR2 FQNNGV. V was pared by 5 bases and J by 4 bases, with 21 bases between. CDR3 DNA: TGTGCCAGCAGCCGAGTCGGCGGGGGATCTTCGGGAAACACCATATATTTT. It is translated as CASSRVGGGSSGNTIYF.

The chain carries TRBV10-3 and TRBJ1-1; 7 bases line up with TRBD1. CDR1 ENHRY and CDR2 SYGVKD come from the germline V gene. V dropped 7 bases and J dropped 1; count of bases not matched to a gene: 3. The CDR3 length is 13 residues. CDR3 protein: CAITGQQNTEAFF. The CDR3 bases are TGTGCCATCACGGGACAGCAGAACACTGAAGCTTTCTTT.

The chain combines TRBV12-3 or TRBV12-4 with TRBJ2-7; 8 bases fit TRBD1. J gave up 4 bases and V 3 bases, and 5 bases lay outside the gene matches. The CDR3 spans 14 residues. The CDR3 DNA follows: TGTGCCAGCAGTTTGACGACAGGGGAGTACGAGCAGTACTTC. Protein: CASSLTTGEYEQYF.

This chain uses TRBV11-2 with TRBJ1-5; the D gene is possibly TRBD1 (6 bases). Germline assignment: CDR1 SGHAT and CDR2 FQNNGV. The CDR3 has 13 amino acids. V lost 5 bases to trimming and J lost 12 bases, with 17 bases between them. CDR3 loop: CASSRSGGPFQHF. The CDR3 DNA reads TGTGCCAGCAGCCGGTCGGGGGGCCCATTCCAGCATTTT. Variable domain in full (rest from reference TRBV11-2 and TRBJ1-5): EAGVAQSPRYKIIEKRQSVAFWCNPISGHATLYWYQQILGQGPKLLIQFQNNGVVDDSQLPKDRFSAERLKGVDSTLKIQPAKLEDSAVYLCASSRSGGPFQHFGDGTRLSIL.

This clonotype has just a few counts. The chain has TRBV5-6 and TRBJ2-2; 9 positions agree with TRBD2. The CDR3 consists of 14 residues. Per the germline V gene, CDR1 is SGHDT and CDR2 is YYEEEE. V trimming: 6 bases; J trimming: 6 bases; junction bases outside the gene matches: 6. The CDR3 region has the DNA TGTGCCAGCACAACGGGACTAGCTCCCGGGGAGCTGTTTTTT. Amino acid sequence: CASTTGLAPGELFF.

The rearrangement uses TRBV6-5 and TRBJ1-1, with TRBD1 as a possible D gene (6 bases). Per germline, CDR1 MNHEY and CDR2 SVGAGI. Deletions cut 0 bases from V and 4 bases from J, with 12 bases between. The CDR3 has 15 residues. The CDR3 nucleotides read TGTGCCAGCAGTTACTCGGGTACAGGGTCCACTGAAGCTTTCTTT. Its protein is CASSYSGTGSTEAFF.

This clonotype was seen a few times. This chain links TRBV6-2 or TRBV6-3 with TRBJ2-3; 7 nucleotides align to TRBD2. J gave up 9 bases and V 4 bases, and 10 bases lay outside the gene matches. CDR1 is MNHEY and CDR2 is SVGEGT in the germline V gene. The CDR3 totals 14 residues. The CDR3 protein is CASSSPTTSDTQYF. The CDR3 DNA reads as TGTGCCAGCAGTTCACCGACAACTAGCGACACGCAGTATTTT.

The rearrangement links TRBV5-4 to TRBJ1-1; tentative D call: TRBD1 (5 bases). The germline V and J ends were trimmed by 2 bases and 3 bases, with 11 bases remaining between them. The germline gives CDR1 SGHNT, CDR2 YYREEE (reference sequence). This CDR3 has 14 amino acids. The chain's CDR3 is CASSFGEGDTEAFF. For the CDR3, the DNA is TGTGCCAGCAGCTTCGGGGAAGGGGACACTGAAGCTTTCTTT.

The rearrangement joins TRBV7-2 to TRBJ1-4; weak D call: TRBD1 (6 bases). Looked up from germline, CDR1 is SGHTA and CDR2 is FQGNSA. Trimming left V 5 bases short and J 3 bases short, with 13 bases between. The CDR3 runs to 15 residues. In DNA, the CDR3 is TGTGCCAGCAGCATCCAACAGGGTGCTAATGAAAAACTGTTTTTT. Its translation: CASSIQQGANEKLFF.

J is TRBJ2-7 and V is TRBV29-1; D remains ambiguous. Trimming removed 1 base at V and 2 bases at J, with 6 bases between. The germline gives CDR1 SQVTM, CDR2 ANQGSEA. The CDR3 is 12 amino acids. The CDR3 DNA sequence: TGCAGCGTTGAAGCGGGTACCTACGAGCAGTACTTC. Protein product: CSVEAGTYEQYF.

The table lists this clonotype with a few counts. This chain links TRBV10-3 with TRBJ2-1, with 7 bases aligning to TRBD2. V trimming: 10 bases; J trimming: 7 bases; junction bases outside the gene matches: 10. Germline V lookup: CDR1 ENHRY, CDR2 SYGVKD. This CDR3 is built from 13 residues. The CDR3 sequence is CATGRGTSNEQFF. The CDR3 DNA reads TGTGCCACCGGGCGGGGGACCTCGAATGAGCAGTTCTTC.

The rearrangement links TRBV12-3 or TRBV12-4 to TRBJ2-2; the D call may be TRBD1 or TRBD2 (6 bases each). The ends were cut back, 3 bases at V and 14 bases at J, with 16 bases in the middle. The CDR3 is 13 amino acids. In DNA, the CDR3 is TGTGCCAGCAGTTTTGGGGGGCCCCCGAATCTGTTTTTT. It codes for CASSFGGPPNLFF.

V usage is TRBV6-6 and J usage is TRBJ1-5; D ambiguous. The CDR3 has 12 residues. The germline gives CDR1 MNHNY, CDR2 SVGAGI (reference sequence). The V and J ends lost 5 bases and 7 bases respectively, with 9 bases between them. CDR3: CASSLPRQPQHF. For the CDR3, the DNA is TGTGCCAGCAGTCTTCCCCGGCAGCCCCAGCATTTT.

This clonotype was seen only a few times. The V call is TRBV6-1, the J call TRBJ1-1; 11 bases are a match to TRBD1. This CDR3 region has 15 residues. V shed 7 bases and J 2 bases; nucleotides not matched to a gene: 6. Germline lookup yields CDR1 MNHNS and CDR2 SASEGT. This chain's CDR3 is CASNTGQGVNTEAFF. CDR3 bases: TGTGCCAGCAATACGGGACAGGGGGTTAACACTGAAGCTTTCTTT.

The rearrangement uses TRBV5-1 and TRBJ1-6, with unresolved D. V lost 7 bases and J lost 4, with 9 bases in between. Looked up from germline, CDR1 is SGHRS and CDR2 is YFSETQ. The CDR3 totals 13 residues. In DNA, the CDR3 is TGCGCCAGCCGGAACGAATATAATTCACCCCTCCACTTT. Amino acid sequence: CASRNEYNSPLHF.

Of note for this clonotype: A junction end diverges from the germline sequence, so it may reflect a read error. The chain carries TRBV4-3 and TRBJ1-6, with TRBD1 matching 12 bases. Germline values: CDR1 LGHNA, CDR2 YSLEER. This CDR3 region has 15 residues. The CDR3 loop is CASRDRGLYNSPLHF. The CDR3 DNA reads as TGCGCCAGCCGGGACAGGGGGCTTTACAATTCCCCCCTCCACTTT.

This chain links TRBV29-1 with TRBJ2-2; 9 nucleotides agree with TRBD1. V was clipped by 5 bases and J by 7 bases; unmatched bases: 14. This CDR3 is 16 amino acids long. CDR1 SQVTM and CDR2 ANQGSEA come from the germline V gene. CDR3 region: CSVSGTGIFPRGELFF. The CDR3 nucleotides read TGCAGCGTTTCCGGGACAGGGATATTTCCTCGCGGGGAGCTGTTTTTT.

The rearrangement uses TRBV5-6 and TRBJ1-1; D unresolved. V dropped 2 bases and J dropped 7 bases, with 12 bases sitting between them. In germline, CDR1 is SGHDT, CDR2 YYEEEE. The CDR3 sequence is 13 residues long. This chain's CDR3 is CASSFWLLSEAFF. CDR3 nucleotides: TGTGCCAGCAGCTTTTGGCTCTTGAGTGAAGCTTTCTTT.

The CDR3 sequence: CSVEEGVRGEKLFF. CDR3 DNA sequence: TGCAGCGTTGAAGAGGGGGTGCGGGGTGAAAAACTGTTTTTT. The chain is built from TRBV29-1 and TRBJ1-4; tentatively, D is TRBD1 (5 bases). The germline CDR1 and CDR2 sequences are SQVTM and ANQGSEA. Trimming pared 0 bases from V and 7 bases from J, leaving 12 bases between. This CDR3 region has 14 residues.

There are many counts of this clonotype. The V gene is TRBV27, the J gene TRBJ2-1, with 7 bases aligning to TRBD2. Germline V CDR1 and CDR2: MNHEY, SMNVEV (reference sequence). The CDR3 has 14 residues. CDR3 sequence reads: CSASSSGTWNEQFF. The DNA of the CDR3 is TGTTCCGCCTCGTCTAGCGGAACGTGGAATGAGCAGTTCTTC.